What follows are 18 T cell receptor beta chains derived from one specimen sequenced in a study of blood T cell repertoires in COVID-19. The method was immunoSEQ multiplex PCR; TCRdb's version includes in-frame clones alone and lacks a portion of them. In the table there are 72,000 or so clones, roughly 80% of which are singletons. The sequenced sample was peripheral blood. These receptors all stem from an older man who had recovered from COVID-19.

J is TRBJ1-4 and V is TRBV5-1; D remains unclear. The CDR3 totals 14 residues. CDR1 is SGHRS and CDR2 is YFSETQ in the germline V gene. The V gene lost 4 bases and the J gene lost 5 bases, with 12 bases spanning the gap. The CDR3 reads CASSGGSVNEKLFF. CDR3 sequence (DNA): TGCGCCAGCAGCGGCGGGAGCGTGAATGAAAAACTGTTTTTT.

The V and J genes are TRBV28 and TRBJ1-3, with 10 bases lining up with TRBD1. The CDR3 totals 19 residues. V dropped 5 bases and J dropped 0; count of bases not matched to a gene: 13. In germline, CDR1 is MDHEN, CDR2 SYDVKM. CDR3 residues: CASSGGPGTGVISGNTIYF. The CDR3 region has the DNA TGTGCCAGCAGTGGGGGTCCCGGGACAGGGGTTATCTCTGGAAACACCATATATTTT.

This chain connects TRBV18 to TRBJ2-1; perhaps TRBD2 as D (6 bases). This CDR3 comprises 15 residues. The V gene lost 3 bases and the J gene lost 7 bases, with 16 bases spanning the gap. CDR1 and CDR2 (germline): KGHSH, LQKENI. CDR3 residues: CASSPVQSAGNEQFF. For the CDR3, the DNA is TGTGCCAGCTCACCGGTACAATCCGCGGGGAATGAGCAGTTCTTC.

The V call is TRBV19, the J call TRBJ2-5; D unclear. Germline V gene sequence: CDR1 LNHDA, CDR2 SQIVND (reference sequence). Between the trimmed V and J ends, which lost 4 bases and 3 bases, there was a span of 12 bases. The CDR3 contains 14 residues. For the CDR3, the DNA is TGTGCCAGTAGTAGTAAGGCAGACAAAGAGACCCAGTACTTC. It codes for CASSSKADKETQYF.

This clone was detected once. The V and J genes are TRBV28 and TRBJ2-1; TRBD2 matches 10 bases. The CDR3 is made up of 15 amino acids. The junction had 10 bases not matched to a gene; V was cut back by 6 bases and J by 8 bases. Germline assignment: CDR1 MDHEN and CDR2 SYDVKM. CDR3 nucleotide sequence: TGTGCCAGCAGCGAAAGCGGGGGGGGTCCGGATGAGCAGTTCTTC. Amino acid sequence: CASSESGGGPDEQFF. Full variable domain (missing parts from reference TRBV28 and TRBJ2-1): DVKVTQSSRYLVKRTGEKVFLECVQDMDHENMFWYRQDPGLGLRLIYFSYDVKMKEKGDIPEGYSVSREKKERFSLILESASTNQTSMYLCASSESGGGPDEQFFGPGTRLTVL.

This clone was recorded a few times. The V call is TRBV4-3, the J call TRBJ1-2; D perhaps matches TRBD1 (6 bases). This CDR3 is built from 12 residues. Germline-derived CDR1 and CDR2 are LGHNA and YSLEER. Deletions cut 2 bases from V and 6 bases from J, with 7 bases between. CDR3 residues: CASSQSGDGYTF. CDR3 sequence (DNA): TGCGCCAGCAGCCAATCAGGGGATGGCTACACCTTC.

This clone was observed many times. This sequence joins TRBV11-2 and TRBJ2-7; weak D call: TRBD2 (6 bases). The CDR3 totals 14 residues. Per germline, CDR1 SGHAT and CDR2 FQNNGV. V lost 4 bases to trimming and J lost 2 bases, with 12 bases between them. CDR3 nucleotide sequence: TGTGCCAGCAGCTCATTAGCGGAGACCTACGAGCAGTACTTC. Translation gives CASSSLAETYEQYF.

This clone was detected once. V and J are TRBV6-5 and TRBJ1-6, with 8 bases aligning to TRBD1. With 8 bases clipped from V and 9 bases from J, the junction kept 12 bases outside the gene matches. CDR3 length equals 15 residues. Germline loops: CDR1 MNHEY, CDR2 SVGAGI. CDR3 DNA sequence: TGTGCCAGCGAGAAGGACAGGGTAGTGGGTTCACCCCTCCACTTT. Translation: CASEKDRVVGSPLHF.

The chain carries TRBV6-1 and TRBJ1-3; unclear D gene. The CDR3 is made up of 15 amino acids. Trimming left V 3 bases short and J 6 bases short, with 15 bases between. CDR1 and CDR2 from the germline V gene are MNHNS and SASEGT. This CDR3 is CASSEMAALANTIYF. Written as DNA, the CDR3 is TGTGCCAGCAGTGAGATGGCAGCGCTGGCAAACACCATATATTTT.

The chain joins TRBV2 to TRBJ2-5; no definite D call. V gave up 4 bases and J gave up 2 bases, with 11 bases separating them. CDR1 SNHLY and CDR2 FYNNEI come from the germline V gene. CDR3 length: 14 amino acids. The CDR3: CASSATGSQETQYF. In DNA, the CDR3 is TGTGCCAGCAGTGCGACCGGGTCGCAAGAGACCCAGTACTTC.

This rearrangement joins TRBV9 to TRBJ2-7; the match to TRBD1 covers 7 bases. With V trimmed by 2 bases and J by 0 bases, 2 bases remained unmatched. Germline loops: CDR1 SGDLS, CDR2 YYNGEE. The length of the CDR3 is 14 residues. CDR3: CASSVGTASYEQYF. CDR3 DNA sequence: TGTGCCAGCAGCGTCGGGACAGCCTCCTACGAGCAGTACTTC.

A single count supports this clone. The chain uses TRBV19 and TRBJ2-5; tentatively, D is TRBD2 (6 bases). With 3 bases removed from V and 2 bases from J, the gap between germline ends came to 16 bases. Germline CDR1 and CDR2: LNHDA and SQIVND (reference sequence). This CDR3 comprises 16 residues. Here the CDR3 reads CASSIRGTLGQETQYF. In nucleotides, the CDR3 is TGTGCCAGTAGTATCCGGGGGACGTTAGGGCAAGAGACCCAGTACTTC.

V is TRBV7-9 and J is TRBJ2-2; 9 bases map to TRBD2. This CDR3 region has 19 residues. With V trimmed by 5 bases and J by 0 bases, 13 bases remained unmatched. Looked up from germline, CDR1 is SEHNR and CDR2 is FQNEAQ (reference sequence). For the CDR3, the DNA is TGTGCCAGCAGCCCATCCCTGGCGGGGGGGCTTTCGAACACCGGGGAGCTGTTTTTT. This gives the protein CASSPSLAGGLSNTGELFF.

The genes are TRBV25-1 and TRBJ2-3; 7 nucleotides align to TRBD1. The junction had 6 bases not matched to a gene; V was cut back by 3 bases and J by 6 bases. Germline values: CDR1 MGHDK, CDR2 SYGVNS. This CDR3 spans 14 amino acids. CDR3 region: CASSDGQGEDTQYF. DNA of the CDR3: TGTGCCAGCAGTGATGGGCAGGGGGAGGATACGCAGTATTTT.

The chain links TRBV30 to TRBJ1-1, with D possibly matching TRBD1 (5 bases). Germline V CDR1 and CDR2: GTSNPN, SVGIG (reference sequence). The CDR3 is 14 residues long. V was trimmed by 2 bases and J by 0 bases, leaving 10 bases between them. The CDR3, as DNA: TGTGCCTGGAGTAGAACAGGCATGAACACTGAAGCTTTCTTT. This translates into CAWSRTGMNTEAFF.

The V gene is TRBV7-2, the J gene TRBJ2-2; tentative D call: TRBD1 (5 bases). V lost 1 base, J lost 2 bases, and 11 bases lay in between. The CDR3 has 16 amino acids. Germline CDR1 is SGHTA and CDR2 is FQGNSA. The CDR3 DNA follows: TGTGCCAGCAGCTTAGTTCCAGGGCCAAACACCGGGGAGCTGTTTTTT. It codes for CASSLVPGPNTGELFF.

This rearrangement joins TRBV5-1 to TRBJ2-5; TRBD2 matches 9 bases. CDR3 length equals 14 residues. Trimming cost V 2 bases and J 3 bases; bases outside gene matches: 2. Germline CDR1 is SGHRS and CDR2 is YFSETQ. The CDR3 DNA follows: TGCGCCAGCAGCTTTATAGCGGGAGAAGAGACCCAGTACTTC. Protein: CASSFIAGEETQYF.

This clone appeared many times. The chain links TRBV19 to TRBJ1-4; 7 bases are a match to TRBD1. Looked up from germline, CDR1 is LNHDA and CDR2 is SQIVND (reference sequence). J gave up 7 bases and V 7 bases, and 6 bases lay outside the gene matches. This CDR3 has 13 residues. Here the CDR3 DNA reads TGTGCCAGTACTGACAGGGCGGGTGAAAAACTGTTTTTT. Amino acids: CASTDRAGEKLFF.